This T cell receptor beta chain was identified in a study of OX40 agonist ivuxolimab in advanced cancers. Notes on the study in general: Some patients who did not respond also had low normalized T-cell clonal expansion.

Trimming removed 6 bases from V and 6 bases from J, with 20 bases in between. This CDR3 has 16 amino acids. Germline values: CDR1 MDHEN, CDR2 SYDVKM. Profiling relied on immunoSEQ multiplex PCR, and the TCRdb table lists in-frame clones only, not all of them. The sample shows 20,000 to 25,000 clones, approximately 82% of them seen only once. This clone was recorded once. Its specificity is unknown. The input for sequencing was CD4+ or CD8+ T cells sorted from blood, taken in a trial of the OX40 agonist ivuxolimab. The TCR was taken from an adult with an advanced solid tumor such as melanoma, head and neck, liver or kidney cancer. This chain links TRBV28 with TRBJ1-4; TRBD1 might be the D (6 bases). The CDR3 reads CASSQQGPAPDEKLFF. The CDR3 DNA follows: TGTGCCAGCAGCCAGCAGGGGCCGGCTCCGGATGAAAAACTGTTTTTT.